This is a list of T cell receptor delta chains from one sample in a study of Vδ1+ human thymocytes. TCRdb re-called clones from the multiplex PCR reads via CATT. Among tens of thousands of delta-chain clones listed, approximately 32% were seen once. The sample comprised Vdelta1+ gamma-delta thymocytes from the thymus. Receptors originate from a boy in the first two years of life who had congenital heart surgery. CDR3s include the opening cysteine and the closing phenylalanine or tryptophan. D genes are given only for firm matches. A row's size may be missing; if present it is once, few, many or a size class.

J gene	D gene	V gene	clone size	CDR3 protein	CDR3 DNA
TRDJ1	TRDD3	TRDV1	few	CALGERVLYWGIGDTDKLIF	TGTGCTCTTGGGGAACGCGTCCTTTACTGGGGGATAGGGGACACCGATAAACTCATCTTT
TRDJ1	-	TRDV1	-	CALGEPSFLREYWGYDADKLIF	TGTGCTCTTGGGGAACCAAGCTTCCTACGGGAGTACTGGGGGTATGATGCCGATAAACTCATCTTT
TRDJ3	TRDD3	TRDV1	few	CALGEGPWGTPIARDTRQMFF	TGTGCTCTTGGGGAAGGTCCCTGGGGGACCCCAATCGCCCGGGACACCCGACAGATGTTTTTC
TRDJ1	-	TRDV1	-	CALGEPRPAYGFTDKLIF	TGTGCTCTTGGGGAACCTCGGCCTGCCTACGGTTTCACCGATAAACTCATCTTT
TRDJ1	-	TRDV1	few	CALGEPLHPAWYTDKLIF	TGTGCTCTTGGGGAACCGCTTCACCCTGCCTGGTACACCGATAAACTCATCTTT
TRDJ1	-	TRDV1	-	CALGVSLGTWSAPHLIF	TGTGCTCTTGGGGTTTCCTTGGGGACCTGGTCCGCTCCTCACCTCATCTTT
TRDJ1	-	TRDV1	-	CALGRIGRSDKLIF	TGTGCTCTTGGGCGTATCGGTCGGTCCGATAAACTCATCTTT
TRDJ1	TRDD3	TRDV1	many	CALGELAIGGYANPYTDKLIF	TGTGCTCTTGGGGAACTAGCTATCGGGGGATACGCCAACCCGTACACCGATAAACTCATCTTT
TRDJ1	TRDD3	TRDV1	-	CALGPKGHFPTGGYRAIIF	TGTGCTCTTGGGCCCAAAGGTCATTTTCCTACTGGGGGATACCGGGCAATCATCTTT
TRDJ1	TRDD3	TRDV1	many	CALGELTGTGGYTDKLIF	TGTGCTCTTGGGGAACTAACCGGTACTGGGGGATACACCGATAAACTCATCTTT
TRDJ1	TRDD3	TRDV1	few	CALGELGAGGSYTDKLIF	TGTGCTCTTGGGGAATTAGGGGCTGGGGGATCCTACACCGATAAACTCATCTTT
TRDJ1	TRDD3	TRDV1	-	CALGEPPTSYLPGGLYGTDKLIF	TGTGCTCTTGGGGAACCCCCCACTTCCTATCTTCCTGGGGGATTATATGGCACCGATAAACTCATCTTT
TRDJ1	-	TRDV1	-	CALGEHSLFSGRHTDKLIF	TGTGCTCTTGGGGAACACTCCCTCTTTTCCGGTAGGCACACCGATAAACTCATCTTT
TRDJ1	-	TRDV1	-	CALGEKSDRGTDELIF	TGTGCTCTTGGGGAAAAGTCGGATCGGGGCACCGATGAACTCATCTTT
TRDJ1	TRDD3	TRDV1	medium-sized	CALGEPHTGGPLYTDKLIF	TGTGCTCTTGGGGAACCTCACACTGGGGGACCCCTGTACACCGATAAACTCATCTTT
TRDJ1	-	TRDV1	-	CALGELRFGDDKLIF	TGTGCTCTTGGGGAACTACGATTCGGGGACGATAAACTCATCTTT
TRDJ1	-	TRDV1	-	CALGELVDTNTDKLIF	TGTGCTCTTGGGGAACTAGTGGATACTAACACCGATAAACTCATCTTT
TRDJ1	-	TRDV1	few	CALGEQTPRLYWAPNTDKLIF	TGTGCTCTTGGGGAACAGACTCCGAGGTTGTACTGGGCCCCTAACACCGATAAACTCATCTTT
TRDJ2	-	TRDV1	-	CALGELRRGTWGLIPVIAQLFF	TGTGCTCTTGGGGAACTCCGGAGGGGGACATGGGGACTGATACCTGTGATAGCACAACTCTTCTTT
TRDJ1	-	TRDV1	once	CALGELGHTDQLIF	TGTGCTCTTGGGGAACTAGGCCACACCGATCAACTCATCTTT
TRDJ1	TRDD2	TRDV1	few	CALGEPFLQERIADKLIF	TGTGCTCTTGGGGAACCGTTCCTACAGGAAAGAATTGCCGATAAACTCATCTTT
TRDJ1	-	TRDV1	-	CALGEWVPTFLLGTHHTDKLIF	TGTGCTCTTGGGGAATGGGTTCCTACATTCTTACTGGGGACCCACCACACCGATAAACTCATCTTT
TRDJ1	TRDD3	TRDV1	many	CALGESGASRWGIRGVVDKLIF	TGTGCTCTTGGGGAAAGCGGGGCTTCCCGCTGGGGGATACGCGGGGTGGTCGATAAACTCATCTTT
TRDJ1	TRDD2	TRDV1	few	CALGEKHQVPTASLTDKLIF	TGTGCTCTTGGGGAAAAGCACCAGGTTCCTACGGCTTCCTTGACCGATAAACTCATCTTT
TRDJ1	TRDD3	TRDV1	-	CALGELIGWGIQFADKLIF	TGTGCTCTTGGGGAACTAATTGGTTGGGGGATACAGTTCGCCGATAAACTCATCTTT
TRDJ1	TRDD3	TRDV1	few	CALGPRPTGGFSKLIF	TGTGCTCTTGGGCCGCGCCCGACTGGGGGATTCTCTAAACTCATCTTT
TRDJ1	TRDD3	TRDV1	-	CALGRRAFLVTGGYRLYTDKLIF	TGTGCTCTTGGGCGAAGGGCCTTCCTAGTCACTGGGGGATACCGACTGTACACCGATAAACTCATCTTT
TRDJ1	TRDD3	TRDV1	-	CALGERGLSLVLGDLYTDKLIF	TGTGCTCTTGGGGAACGGGGCCTCTCCCTCGTACTGGGGGATTTATACACCGATAAACTCATCTTT
TRDJ2	-	TRDV1	few	CALGELIPPNPSYDESGGYRLTAQLFF	TGTGCTCTTGGGGAACTTATCCCCCCCAACCCTTCCTACGATGAGAGTGGGGGATACCGCTTGACAGCACAACTCTTCTTT
TRDJ1	TRDD3	TRDV1	few	CALGDPNGASTGGYEQKLIF	TGTGCTCTTGGGGACCCGAACGGGGCAAGTACTGGGGGATACGAGCAGAAACTCATCTTT
TRDJ1	-	TRDV1	-	CALGEYGTFDYPGGRDKLIF	TGTGCTCTTGGGGAATACGGTACGTTCGACTACCCGGGAGGTAGGGATAAACTCATCTTT
TRDJ1	-	TRDV1	few	CALGERTALSVGLLLGASTGGTDKLIF	TGTGCTCTTGGGGAACGAACCGCGCTCAGTGTAGGCCTCCTGCTGGGAGCTTCTACAGGAGGCACCGATAAACTCATCTTT
TRDJ1	TRDD3	TRDV1	-	CALGPVWLQPPGGLVRRTDKLIF	TGTGCTCTTGGACCGGTATGGCTTCAGCCGCCTGGGGGATTAGTCCGTAGGACCGATAAACTCATCTTT
TRDJ1	TRDD3	TRDV1	medium-sized	CALGPFRLSSGGRDKLIF	TGTGCTCTTGGGCCTTTCCGTCTCAGCTCTGGGGGCCGCGATAAACTCATCTTT
TRDJ1	-	TRDV1	many	CALGENPLSPGRDGKLIF	TGTGCTCTTGGGGAAAATCCCCTCTCCCCGGGTCGGGATGGGAAACTCATCTTT
TRDJ1	-	TRDV1	few	CALGEGNAGPPLIF	TGTGCTCTTGGGGAAGGGAACGCGGGACCTCCCCTCATCTTT
TRDJ1	TRDD3	TRDV1	-	CALGAAFPRGIPPTDKLIF	TGTGCTCTTGGGGCCGCGTTCCCGCGGGGGATACCTCCTACCGATAAACTCATCTTT
TRDJ1	TRDD3	TRDV1	-	CALGEDLLPRTGGTYTDKLIF	TGTGCTCTTGGGGAAGATCTCCTACCTAGGACTGGGGGTACGTACACCGATAAACTCATCTTT
TRDJ1	-	TRDV1	-	CALGTQRRGHTDKLIF	TGTGCTCTTGGGACACAAAGGAGAGGGCACACCGATAAACTCATCTTT
TRDJ1	-	TRDV1	few	CALGEILLPSTDKLIF	TGTGCTCTTGGGGAAATTCTACTCCCGTCAACCGATAAACTCATCTTT
TRDJ1	-	TRDV1	medium-sized	CALGIPRQLGWYTDKLIF	TGTGCTCTTGGGATTCCTAGGCAACTGGGGTGGTACACCGATAAACTCATCTTT
TRDJ1	-	TRDV1	-	CALGSPRRTDKLIF	TGTGCTCTTGGGTCCCCCAGACGCACCGATAAACTCATCTTT
TRDJ1	TRDD3	TRDV1	few	CALGVPMGDTADKLIF	TGTGCTCTTGGGGTTCCTATGGGGGATACGGCCGATAAACTCATCTTT
TRDJ1	TRDD3	TRDV1	many	CALGEDWIRIDTADKLIF	TGTGCTCTTGGGGAAGATTGGATACGGATAGATACGGCCGATAAACTCATCTTT
TRDJ2	TRDD3	TRDV1	few	CALGEKGIRRVTAQLFF	TGTGCTCTTGGGGAAAAAGGGATACGACGGGTGACAGCACAACTCTTCTTT
TRDJ1	-	TRDV1	medium-sized	CALGDFPWGSSLTDKLIF	TGTGCTCTTGGGGATTTCCCTTGGGGGTCCTCTCTGACCGATAAACTCATCTTT
TRDJ1	-	TRDV1	medium-sized	CALGDPGGGTDKLIF	TGTGCTCTTGGGGACCCGGGGGGTGGCACCGATAAACTCATCTTT
TRDJ1	-	TRDV1	-	CALGELPNGLPHPDTDKLIF	TGTGCTCTTGGGGAACTACCAAATGGCCTACCACACCCCGACACCGATAAACTCATCTTT
TRDJ1	-	TRDV1	few	CALGELSHSYAGDTIGSRIQYTDKLIF	TGTGCTCTTGGGGAACTTTCCCATTCCTACGCTGGGGATACTATAGGATCTCGTATCCAGTACACCGATAAACTCATCTTT
TRDJ1	TRDD3	TRDV1	few	CALGEPDLDLPVLGDTRRYTDKLIF	TGTGCTCTTGGGGAACCCGACCTGGACCTACCTGTACTGGGGGATACGCGAAGGTACACCGATAAACTCATCTTT
TRDJ1	-	TRDV1	few	CALGEPTRRDKLIF	TGTGCTCTTGGGGAACCAACCAGGCGCGATAAACTCATCTTC
TRDJ1	-	TRDV1	medium-sized	CALGEQGYTDKLIF	TGTGCTCTTGGGGAACAAGGGTACACCGATAAACTCATCTTT
TRDJ1	TRDD3	TRDV1	few	CALGEPIPSGTGGYAANSDKLIF	TGTGCTCTTGGGGAACCGATACCTAGTGGGACTGGGGGATACGCAGCGAACTCCGACAAACTCATCTTT
TRDJ1	TRDD3	TRDV1	few	CALGEGRLGDQYTDKLIF	TGTGCTCTTGGGGAGGGGCGACTGGGGGATCAGTACACCGATAAACTCATCTTT